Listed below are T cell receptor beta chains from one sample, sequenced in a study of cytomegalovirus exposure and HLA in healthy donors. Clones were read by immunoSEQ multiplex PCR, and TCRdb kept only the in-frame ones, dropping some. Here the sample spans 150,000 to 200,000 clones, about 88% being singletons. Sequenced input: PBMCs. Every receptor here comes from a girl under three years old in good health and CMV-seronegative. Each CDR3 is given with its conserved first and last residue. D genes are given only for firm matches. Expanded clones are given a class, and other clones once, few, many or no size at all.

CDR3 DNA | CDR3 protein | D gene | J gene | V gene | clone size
TGTGCCAGCAGCGCCCAGGTAGCGGGGGGAGATACGCAGTATTTT | CASSAQVAGGDTQYF | TRBD2 | TRBJ2-3 | TRBV9 | once
TGCGCCAGCAGCCAAGTTCTAACGGGACAGGGGCAGTTCTTC | CASSQVLTGQGQFF | TRBD1 | TRBJ2-1 | TRBV4-1 | -
TGCAGTGTTACAACTAATGAAAAACTGTTTTTT | CSVTTNEKLFF | - | TRBJ1-4 | TRBV20-1 | -
TGTGCCAGCAGCCCTAGGGACTTTCTAGATACGCAGTATTTT | CASSPRDFLDTQYF | - | TRBJ2-3 | TRBV9 | once
TGTGCCGCGGGGAGTGGCTACACCTTC | CAAGSGYTF | - | TRBJ1-2 | TRBV7-2 | -
TGTGCCAGCAGCCAAGTACCTAGCGGGAGCCATAATGAGCAGTTCTTC | CASSQVPSGSHNEQFF | TRBD2 | TRBJ2-1 | TRBV4-2 | -
TGTGCCAGCAGCCATGGGGGGGGCGATGAGCAGTTCTTC | CASSHGGGDEQFF | - | TRBJ2-1 | TRBV5-6 | -
TGTGCCAGCAGCTTAACAGGGGGCGCAATGGAAAAACTGTTTTTT | CASSLTGGAMEKLFF | TRBD1 | TRBJ1-4 | TRBV7-3 | -
TGTGCCTGCTACGGACAGAAGAACACTGAAGCTTTCTTT | CACYGQKNTEAFF | - | TRBJ1-1 | TRBV19 | -
TGTGCCAGCAGCCAAGACTGGGACAGGAATATTGCTGAAGCTTTCTTT | CASSQDWDRNIAEAFF | TRBD1 | TRBJ1-1 | TRBV14 | -
TGTGCCAGTAGTTACGACAGCCGAAACACTGAAGCTTTCTTT | CASSYDSRNTEAFF | - | TRBJ1-1 | TRBV19 | -
TGTGCCAGCAGCGTATATCCCCCGGGTCTAGCGGACAACAATGAGCAGTTCTTC | CASSVYPPGLADNNEQFF | TRBD2 | TRBJ2-1 | TRBV9 | -
TGTGCCAGCAGCAAAGTTTGGGAGGGAGGGCCTAACTATGGCTACACCTTC | CASSKVWEGGPNYGYTF | - | TRBJ1-2 | TRBV21-1 | -
TGTGCCAGCAGCGTAGATGGGCGGGGGGCCGGAGTGGATACGCAGTATTTT | CASSVDGRGAGVDTQYF | TRBD2 | TRBJ2-3 | TRBV9 | -
TGTGCCACCAACCCAGCTAGCGAAAAAGCCTACGAGCAGTACTTC | CATNPASEKAYEQYF | - | TRBJ2-7 | TRBV25-1 | -
TGCGCCAGCAGCTTCCTGGGAGCGGGAGGGCCTTACGAGCAGTACTTC | CASSFLGAGGPYEQYF | TRBD2 | TRBJ2-7 | TRBV5-1 | -
TGTGCCAGCAGTGCTAGCGGGGGAAACAATGAGCAGTTCTTC | CASSASGGNNEQFF | TRBD2 | TRBJ2-1 | TRBV9 | -
TGTGCCATCGCCCCTAGCGGGGCGAACACCGGGGAGCTGTTTTTT | CAIAPSGANTGELFF | TRBD2 | TRBJ2-2 | TRBV10-3 | -
TGTGCCAGCAGCTCCTGGGGTCGGGGAAGCTCCTACAATGAGCAGTTCTTC | CASSSWGRGSSYNEQFF | - | TRBJ2-1 | TRBV7-6 | -
TGTGCCACCACGACAGGGAGGAGGGAAAAACTGTTTTTT | CATTTGRREKLFF | TRBD1 | TRBJ1-4 | TRBV19 | -
TGTGCCAGCAGCGTCCTCCTGGAGAAACTGTTTTTT | CASSVLLEKLFF | - | TRBJ1-4 | TRBV2 | once
TGTGCCAGCAGTGTGGGGGGAACCGGGGGTGAGCAGTTCTTC | CASSVGGTGGEQFF | - | TRBJ2-1 | TRBV6-4 | -
TGTGCCAGCAGCTTATGGACAGGGGAAGGCTACACCTTC | CASSLWTGEGYTF | TRBD1 | TRBJ1-2 | TRBV7-9 | once
TGTGCCAGCAGTTTAACAGGATCCTACGAGCAGTACTTC | CASSLTGSYEQYF | - | TRBJ2-7 | TRBV27 | -
TGTGCCAGCAGTTTATCCCCGGTTTCCTACGAGCAGTACTTC | CASSLSPVSYEQYF | - | TRBJ2-7 | TRBV27 | once